The TCR beta chain under discussion was sequenced for a study of CXCR3-negative and CXCR3-positive naive CD8 T cells. Study as a whole: Libraries each contributed about 1.5 +/- 0.3 million TRB reads, for about 135 million in total.

Findings of the study overall: Within a donor, both naive subsets shared TRBV-TRBJ usage, unlike memory cells. Partially decreased CXCR3 expression was recorded after cryopreservation, and fresh PBMCs were used in most assays.

The CDR3 runs to 14 residues. Germline CDR1 DFQATT, CDR2 SNEGSKA (reference sequence). Worth noting for this clonotype: Its antigen is as yet unknown.

In triplicate, each CD8+ T cell subset was sorted at some 300,000 cells per replicate. The TRB libraries of cDNA were built by UMI-labeled 5' RACE. With the 5' RACE reads reprocessed, TCRdb shows one record per CDR3 protein and no DNA. The table lists 70,000 to 95,000 distinct CDR3 sequences, with 1.6% in the top ten. The clonotype was recovered from a human donor in good health. Some clones in this sample may be carry-over from other donors' samples. The sequenced material came from naive CXCR3- CD8+ T cells from blood. Subset denoted: CD45RO-CCR7+CD27+CD95- naive CD8+ T cells lacking CXCR3 (TNR3-). The chain uses TRBV20-1 and TRBJ2-7; without DNA, the TCRdb call of TRBD1 cannot be checked. This CDR3 is CSAFRQGNSYEQYF.